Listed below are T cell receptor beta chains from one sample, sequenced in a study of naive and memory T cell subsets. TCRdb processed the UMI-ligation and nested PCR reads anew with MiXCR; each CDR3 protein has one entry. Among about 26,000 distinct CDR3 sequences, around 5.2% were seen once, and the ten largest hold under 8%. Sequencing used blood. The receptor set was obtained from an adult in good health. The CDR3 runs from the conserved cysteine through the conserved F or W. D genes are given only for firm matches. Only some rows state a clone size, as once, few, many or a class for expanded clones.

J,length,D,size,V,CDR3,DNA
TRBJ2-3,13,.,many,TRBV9,CASSVDFQQAQYF,TGTGCCAGCAGCGTAGATTTCCAGCAGGCGCAGTATTTT
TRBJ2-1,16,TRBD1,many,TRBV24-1,CATSDPTGETYNEQFF,TGTGCCACCAGTGATCCAACAGGGGAGACCTACAATGAGCAGTTCTTC
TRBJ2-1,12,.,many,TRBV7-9,CASSSGVGEQFF,TGTGCCAGCAGCTCCGGGGTGGGGGAGCAGTTCTTC
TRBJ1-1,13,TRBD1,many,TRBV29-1,CSAQQGTNTEAFF,TGCAGCGCCCAACAGGGGACGAACACTGAAGCTTTCTTT
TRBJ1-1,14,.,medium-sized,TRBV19,CASSIDDRNTEAFF,TGTGCCAGTAGTATAGATGACAGGAACACTGAAGCTTTCTTT
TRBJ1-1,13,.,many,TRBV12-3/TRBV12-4,CASSPTANTEAFF,TGTGCCAGCAGTCCGACAGCGAACACTGAAGCTTTCTTT
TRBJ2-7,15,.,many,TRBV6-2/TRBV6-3,CASRPSGNPTYEQYF,TGTGCCAGCAGACCCAGCGGCAATCCAACCTACGAGCAGTACTTC
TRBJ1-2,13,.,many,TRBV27,CASSKYKNYGYTF,TGTGCCAGCAGTAAATATAAAAACTATGGCTACACCTTC
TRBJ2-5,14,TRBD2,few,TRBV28,CASSTAGGVETQYF,TGTGCCAGCAGTACCGCGGGGGGCGTGGAGACCCAGTACTTC
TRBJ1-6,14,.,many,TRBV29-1,CRREAGLYNSPLHF,TGCAGAAGGGAGGCAGGACTTTATAATTCACCCCTCCACTTT
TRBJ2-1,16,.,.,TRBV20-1,CSARELGKASYNEQFF,TGCAGTGCTAGAGAACTGGGGAAAGCCTCCTACAATGAGCAGTTCTTC
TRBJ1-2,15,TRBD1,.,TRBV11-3,CASSGAGTGRYGYTF,TGTGCCAGCAGCGGGGCCGGGACAGGGCGCTATGGCTACACCTTC
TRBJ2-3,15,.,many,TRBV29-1,CSVVRAGGSTDTQYF,TGCAGCGTTGTTAGAGCGGGTGGAAGCACAGATACGCAGTATTTT
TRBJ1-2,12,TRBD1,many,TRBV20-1,CSAADRGLGYTF,TGCAGTGCTGCTGACAGGGGCTTGGGCTACACCTTC
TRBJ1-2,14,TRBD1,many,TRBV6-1,CASRETGIIYGYTF,TGTGCCAGCAGAGAGACAGGGATCATCTATGGCTACACCTTC
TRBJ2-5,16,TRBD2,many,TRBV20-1,CSARDYSGRAEETQYF,TGCAGTGCTAGAGATTACAGCGGGAGGGCCGAGGAGACCCAGTACTTC
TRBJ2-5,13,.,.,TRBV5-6,CASSLVAVVSQYF,TGTGCCAGCAGCTTGGTGGCAGTAGTTTCCCAGTACTTC
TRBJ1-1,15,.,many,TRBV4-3,CASSKGARVNTEAFF,TGCGCCAGCAGCAAAGGGGCCCGAGTAAACACTGAAGCTTTCTTT
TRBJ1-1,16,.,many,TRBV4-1,CASSQDLGLKNTEAFF,TGCGCCAGCAGCCAAGATTTGGGACTGAAGAACACTGAAGCTTTCTTT
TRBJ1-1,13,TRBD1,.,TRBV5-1,CASSSTGETEAFF,TGCGCCAGCAGCAGCACAGGGGAAACTGAAGCTTTCTTT
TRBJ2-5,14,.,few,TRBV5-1,CASSLERTEETQYF,TGCGCCAGCAGCTTGGAAAGGACCGAAGAGACCCAGTACTTC
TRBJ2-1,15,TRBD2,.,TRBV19,CASTQRLAGSHEQFF,TGTGCCAGTACTCAACGCCTAGCGGGATCCCATGAGCAGTTCTTC
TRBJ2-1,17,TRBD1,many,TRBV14,CASSQDRGTVDRNEQFF,TGTGCCAGCAGCCAAGATCGAGGGACAGTTGATCGCAATGAGCAGTTCTTC
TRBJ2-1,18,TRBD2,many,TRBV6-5,CASSYTRLAGVPYNEQFF,TGTGCCAGCAGTTACACTCGACTAGCGGGAGTCCCTTACAATGAGCAGTTCTTC
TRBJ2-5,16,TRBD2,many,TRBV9,CASSVEAGGPLETQYF,TGTGCCAGCAGCGTAGAAGCGGGAGGGCCGTTAGAGACCCAGTACTTC
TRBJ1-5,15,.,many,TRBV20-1,CSAREPRGRNQPQHF,TGCAGTGCTAGAGAGCCCAGGGGTCGCAATCAGCCCCAGCATTTT
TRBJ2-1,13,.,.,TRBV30,CAWSVDSGNEQFF,TGTGCCTGGAGTGTGGATAGCGGCAATGAGCAGTTCTTC
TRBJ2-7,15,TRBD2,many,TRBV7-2,CASSFTGTRTNEQYF,TGTGCCAGCAGCTTTACCGGGACTAGGACAAACGAGCAGTACTTC
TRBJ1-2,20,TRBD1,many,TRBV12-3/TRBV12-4,CASSFGQGPYSLTNNYGYTF,TGTGCCAGCAGTTTTGGACAGGGTCCCTACTCCCTGACCAATAACTATGGCTACACCTTC
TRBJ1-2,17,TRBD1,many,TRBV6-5,CASSYAGQGRSYYGYTF,TGTGCCAGCAGTTACGCAGGACAGGGGAGAAGTTATTATGGCTACACCTTC
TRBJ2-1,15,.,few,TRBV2,CASSEDAPRRGEQFF,TGTGCCAGCAGTGAAGACGCCCCCCGGCGGGGTGAGCAGTTCTTC
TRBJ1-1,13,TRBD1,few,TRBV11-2,CASSPGGNTEAFF,TGTGCCAGCAGTCCAGGGGGGAACACTGAAGCTTTCTTT
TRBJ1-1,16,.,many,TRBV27,CASTPIPSQGETEAFF,TGTGCCAGCACCCCCATACCCTCCCAGGGAGAGACTGAAGCTTTCTTT
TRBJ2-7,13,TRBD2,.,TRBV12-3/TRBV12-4,CASSSGTFDEQYF,TGTGCCAGCAGTAGCGGGACTTTCGACGAGCAGTACTTC
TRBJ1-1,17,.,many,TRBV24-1,CATSDPPKQGRNTEAFF,TGTGCCACCAGTGACCCTCCGAAACAGGGAAGGAACACTGAAGCTTTCTTT
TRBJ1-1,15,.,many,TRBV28,CASSLQGPRPPEAFF,TGTGCCAGCAGTTTACAGGGTCCGCGGCCCCCGGAAGCTTTCTTT
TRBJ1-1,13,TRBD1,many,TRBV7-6,CASSSTGVTEAFF,TGTGCCAGCAGCTCCACAGGGGTTACTGAAGCTTTCTTT
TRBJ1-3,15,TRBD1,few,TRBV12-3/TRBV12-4,CASSPRRGDKDTIYF,TGTGCCAGCAGTCCTCGCAGGGGGGATAAAGACACCATATATTTT
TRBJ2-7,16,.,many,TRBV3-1,CASSQEAGAFVDEQYF,TGTGCCAGCAGCCAAGAGGCGGGGGCCTTTGTTGACGAGCAGTACTTC